This paragraph reports one T cell receptor (beta chain). The data were obtained in a study of CD8+ T cells in alopecia areata. RNA was extracted and reverse transcribed into cDNA as the sequencing template. Produced via immunoSEQ multiplex PCR; TCRdb's table is partial and in-frame only. The top ten clones hold 15% to 20% of a sample with 100,000 to 150,000 clones, about 49% of them seen once. V lost 0 bases to trimming and J lost 1 base, with 5 bases between them. The CDR3 loop spans 15 amino acids. The germline CDR1 and CDR2 sequences are SGHDT and YYEEEE. The material sequenced was CD8+ T cells sorted from blood, taken at week 0. V and J are TRBV5-6 and TRBJ2-6, with D unresolved. This clonotype was sampled from a human donor with alopecia areata. In DNA, the CDR3 is TGTGCCAGCAGCTTGGATGCATCTGGGGCCAACGTCCTGACTTTC. Protein product: CASSLDASGANVLTF.